These T cell receptor beta chains were read from a single sample in a study of blood T cell repertoires in COVID-19. Clones were sequenced by immunoSEQ multiplex PCR, and TCRdb holds only the in-frame ones, with some missing. The sample shows about 200,000 clones, about nine tenths of them seen only once. The specimen was peripheral blood. The receptors here all came from a man aged 18 to 35 with active or convalescent COVID-19. Each CDR3 is given with its conserved first and last residue. A D gene is named only where the DNA matches it firmly. Size is omitted from some rows. Given values are once, few, many or a class for expanded clones.

TRBV5-1	TRBJ2-3	.	.	CASSLTSTDTQYF	TGCGCCAGCAGCTTAACAAGCACAGATACGCAGTATTTT
TRBV12-5	TRBJ1-2	once	.	CASAARGLGYTF	TGTGCTAGTGCCGCGCGGGGGCTCGGCTACACCTTC
TRBV4-1	TRBJ1-2	.	TRBD1	CASSHQGAGGYTF	TGCGCCAGCAGCCACCAGGGGGCGGGGGGCTACACCTTC
TRBV3-1/TRBV3-2	TRBJ1-1	.	TRBD1	CASSAGQGDTEAFF	TGTGCCAGCAGCGCAGGACAGGGAGACACTGAAGCTTTCTTT
TRBV6-5	TRBJ2-7	.	TRBD2	CASSYGGVLGEQYF	TGTGCCAGCAGTTACGGGGGGGTTTTAGGCGAGCAGTACTTC
TRBV19	TRBJ2-7	.	TRBD1	CASSIGQGTYEQYF	TGTGCCAGTAGTATCGGACAGGGTACCTACGAGCAGTACTTC
TRBV28	TRBJ1-1	.	TRBD1	CASMWQGAHDQEAFF	TGTGCCAGCATGTGGCAGGGGGCACACGACCAAGAAGCTTTCTTT
TRBV7-2	TRBJ2-5	.	.	CASSQGGGTQYF	TGTGCCAGCAGCCAGGGAGGGGGGACCCAGTACTTC
TRBV3-1/TRBV3-2	TRBJ2-2	.	TRBD2	CARSQERGGGELFF	TGTGCCCGCAGCCAAGAGCGGGGGGGCGGGGAGCTGTTTTTT
TRBV6-5	TRBJ1-2	once	.	CASRRQGTNYGYTF	TGTGCCAGCAGAAGACAAGGAACTAACTATGGCTACACCTTC
TRBV30	TRBJ1-1	.	.	CAWSPGAGTEAFF	TGTGCCTGGAGTCCTGGGGCAGGTACTGAAGCTTTCTTT
TRBV28	TRBJ2-7	.	TRBD1	CASSLTGTGAYEQYF	TGTGCCAGCAGTTTAACCGGGACAGGGGCCTACGAGCAGTACTTC
TRBV6-2/TRBV6-3	TRBJ2-7	.	TRBD1	CASSSTTGKAYEQYF	TGTGCCAGCAGTTCCACGACAGGGAAAGCCTACGAGCAGTACTTC
TRBV5-4	TRBJ1-6	.	.	CASSRGERNSPLHF	TGTGCCAGCAGCCGGGGGGAGAGGAATTCACCCCTCCACTTT
TRBV7-2	TRBJ1-2	.	.	CASSWKQGNHGYTF	TGTGCCAGCAGCTGGAAACAGGGTAACCATGGCTACACCTTC
TRBV6-1	TRBJ2-7	.	TRBD2	CASSEWTQTGTSIAYEQYF	TGTGCCAGCAGTGAGTGGACGCAGACGGGGACTAGCATAGCTTACGAGCAGTACTTC
TRBV14	TRBJ2-1	.	TRBD2	CASGTSGSDEQFF	TGTGCCAGCGGGACTAGCGGCTCGGATGAGCAGTTCTTC
TRBV7-2	TRBJ1-3	.	.	CASSSTGSGNTIYF	TGTGCCAGCAGCTCCACAGGGTCAGGAAACACCATATATTTT
TRBV19	TRBJ2-1	.	.	CASSPRGRRNNEQFF	TGTGCCAGTAGTCCGCGGGGTAGACGAAACAATGAGCAGTTCTTC
TRBV19	TRBJ1-2	.	.	CASSIVGGHNYGYTF	TGTGCCAGTAGTATAGTTGGGGGCCACAACTATGGCTACACCTTC
TRBV10-3	TRBJ1-3	.	.	CAISIQSSGGTIYF	TGTGCCATCAGTATTCAGTCATCCGGAGGCACCATATATTTT
TRBV19	TRBJ1-1	.	.	CASSILTEGTEAFF	TGTGCCAGTAGTATACTGACCGAGGGCACTGAAGCTTTCTTT
TRBV4-2	TRBJ2-6	.	TRBD1	CASSPGQGAAGANVLTF	TGTGCCAGCAGCCCGGGACAGGGGGCGGCTGGGGCCAACGTCCTGACTTTC
TRBV30	TRBJ1-5	.	.	CAWTHSSGRHQPQHF	TGTGCCTGGACCCATTCGAGTGGGAGACATCAGCCCCAGCATTTT
TRBV5-5	TRBJ2-1	.	.	CASSPGTPRGEQFF	TGTGCCAGCAGCCCCGGGACTCCAAGGGGTGAGCAGTTCTTC
TRBV27	TRBJ2-3	once	TRBD2	CASSLLFETSGPDTQYF	TGTGCCAGCAGTTTATTGTTCGAGACTAGCGGTCCAGATACGCAGTATTTT
TRBV11-2	TRBJ2-3	.	TRBD2	CASSLDRIGGAVDTQYF	TGTGCCAGCAGCTTAGATCGAATCGGGGGGGCCGTAGATACGCAGTATTTT
TRBV19	TRBJ2-7	.	TRBD2	CASSTNVAGVIHEQYF	TGTGCCAGTAGTACCAACGTAGCGGGAGTTATCCACGAGCAGTACTTC
TRBV28	TRBJ2-5	.	TRBD2	CASSSTSGGQETQYF	TGTGCCAGCAGTTCGACTAGCGGGGGCCAAGAGACCCAGTACTTC
TRBV19	TRBJ1-1	.	TRBD1	CASRPRGRVLNTEAFF	TGTGCCAGTAGGCCTAGGGGGCGGGTTCTGAACACTGAAGCTTTCTTT
TRBV6-9	TRBJ2-2	.	TRBD2	CASSYSASGRKNGELFF	TGTGCCAGCAGTTATTCAGCTAGCGGGAGGAAGAACGGGGAGCTGTTTTTT
TRBV19	TRBJ2-7	.	.	CASSIRPELHRGEQYF	TGTGCCAGTAGTATCAGGCCGGAACTCCACCGGGGAGAGCAGTACTTC
TRBV12-5	TRBJ1-1	.	.	CASGLVLGENTEAFF	TGTGCTAGTGGTTTGGTACTAGGAGAGAACACTGAAGCTTTCTTT
TRBV19	TRBJ2-1	.	.	CASTISRTNNEQFF	TGTGCCAGTACCATTAGCCGGACAAACAATGAGCAGTTCTTC
TRBV10-3	TRBJ1-5	.	TRBD1	CAIGTGQQPQHF	TGTGCCATTGGGACAGGGCAACAGCCCCAGCATTTT
TRBV11-2	TRBJ1-3	.	.	CASSLERENTIYF	TGTGCCAGCAGCTTAGAGAGGGAAAACACCATATATTTT
TRBV19	TRBJ2-7	.	TRBD2	CASSSRAGVFDEQYF	TGTGCCAGTAGTTCTCGGGCGGGGGTTTTTGACGAGCAGTACTTC
TRBV5-4	TRBJ1-1	.	TRBD1	CASSSNWDRASTEAFF	TGTGCCAGCAGCTCGAATTGGGACAGGGCCTCCACTGAAGCTTTCTTT
TRBV7-2	TRBJ1-1	.	.	CASSLRAAMNTEAFF	TGTGCCAGCAGCTTGCGGGCAGCTATGAACACTGAAGCTTTCTTT